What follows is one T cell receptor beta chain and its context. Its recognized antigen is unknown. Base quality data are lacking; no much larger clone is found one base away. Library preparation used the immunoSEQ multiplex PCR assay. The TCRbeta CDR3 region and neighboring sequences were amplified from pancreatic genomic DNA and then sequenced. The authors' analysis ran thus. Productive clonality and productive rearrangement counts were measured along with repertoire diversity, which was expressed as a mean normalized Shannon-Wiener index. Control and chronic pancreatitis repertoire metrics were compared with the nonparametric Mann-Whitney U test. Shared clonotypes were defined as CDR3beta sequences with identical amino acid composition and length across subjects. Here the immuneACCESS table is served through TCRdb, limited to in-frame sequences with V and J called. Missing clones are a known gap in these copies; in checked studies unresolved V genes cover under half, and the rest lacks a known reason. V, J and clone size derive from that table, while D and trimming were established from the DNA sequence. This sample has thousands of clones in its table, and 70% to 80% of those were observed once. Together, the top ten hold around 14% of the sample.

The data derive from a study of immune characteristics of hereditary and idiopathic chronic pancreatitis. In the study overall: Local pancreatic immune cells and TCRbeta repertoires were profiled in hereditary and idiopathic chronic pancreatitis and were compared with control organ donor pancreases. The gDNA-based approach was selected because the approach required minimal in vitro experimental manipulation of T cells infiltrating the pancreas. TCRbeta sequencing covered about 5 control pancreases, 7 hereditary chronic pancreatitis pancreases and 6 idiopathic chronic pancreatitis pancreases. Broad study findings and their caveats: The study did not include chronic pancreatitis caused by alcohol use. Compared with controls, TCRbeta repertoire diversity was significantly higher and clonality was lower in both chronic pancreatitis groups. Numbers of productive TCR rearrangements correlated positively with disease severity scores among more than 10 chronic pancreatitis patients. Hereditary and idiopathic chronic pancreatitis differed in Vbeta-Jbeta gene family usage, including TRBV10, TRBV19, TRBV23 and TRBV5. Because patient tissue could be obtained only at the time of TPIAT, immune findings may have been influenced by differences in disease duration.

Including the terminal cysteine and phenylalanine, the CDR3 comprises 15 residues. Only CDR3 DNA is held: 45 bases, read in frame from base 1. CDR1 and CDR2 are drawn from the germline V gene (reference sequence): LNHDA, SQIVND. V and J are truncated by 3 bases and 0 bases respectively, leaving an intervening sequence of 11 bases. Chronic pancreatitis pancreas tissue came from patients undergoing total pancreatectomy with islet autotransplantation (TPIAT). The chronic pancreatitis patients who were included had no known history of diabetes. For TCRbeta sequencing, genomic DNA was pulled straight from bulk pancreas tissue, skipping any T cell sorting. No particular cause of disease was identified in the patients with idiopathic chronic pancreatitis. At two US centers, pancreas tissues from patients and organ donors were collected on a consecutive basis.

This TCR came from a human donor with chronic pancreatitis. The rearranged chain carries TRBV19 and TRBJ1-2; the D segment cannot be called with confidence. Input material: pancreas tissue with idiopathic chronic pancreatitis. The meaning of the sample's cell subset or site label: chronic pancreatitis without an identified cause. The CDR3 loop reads CASSMAAAANYGYTF. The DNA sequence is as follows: TGTGCCAGTAGTATGGCGGCAGCCGCTAACTATGGCTACACCTTC.